This entry describes one TCR beta chain. The antigen is not known. The data are from a study of vaccination effects on CD4 cells after COVID-19. The protocol was immunoSEQ multiplex PCR, while the TCRdb copy is restricted to in-frame clones and leaves out a portion. In the table there are some 35,000 clones, around two thirds of which are singletons. ViraFEST assay sequencing came after antigen-specific CD4+ T cells were expanded with viral peptide pools. Upon completion of about ten days in culture, CD4+ T cells were isolated. PCR-confirmed SARS-CoV-2 infection occurred in the person between March and December 2020. This receptor was identified in a human donor who had a prior SARS-CoV-2 infection. The specimen was CD4+ T cells from PBMCs cultured with HCoV-NL63 spike peptides, collected before COVID-19 vaccination.

CDR3 protein: CASSLVAGVVETQYF. CDR3 bases: TGTGCCAGCAGCTTAGTAGCGGGAGTTGTGGAGACCCAGTACTTC. J is TRBJ2-5 and V is TRBV7-2, with TRBD2 matching over 9 bases. The CDR3 is 15 amino acids. CDR1 and CDR2 (germline): SGHTA, FQGNSA. Unmatched junction bases numbered 5, after V lost 1 base and J lost 5 bases.